This T cell receptor beta chain appears in the sequencing data of a study of T-cell reconstitution after alpha-beta-depleted transplantation in children. Molecular barcoding with unique molecular identifiers was used for the TCRbeta library. TCRdb passed the PCR reads through MiXCR, listing each CDR3 protein once. Here the sample spans 500,000 to 650,000 distinct CDR3 sequences, over 10% being singletons. General observations from the study: The main origin of T-cell counts and diversity one year after transplant was newly produced T cells.

This clonotype was counted ten times or more. Its antigen is not identified. The CDR3 has 15 residues. With 1 base removed from V and 8 bases from J, the gap between germline ends came to 14 bases. Germline CDR1 reads SGHDN; CDR2 reads FVKESK. The sample consisted of PBMCs, mostly from graft donor cells, taken 360 days after TCRalphabeta/CD19-depleted stem cell transplant. This clonotype was obtained from a male patient younger than 18 who had a stem cell transplant for acute myeloid leukemia, so the T cells may come from the graft donor. The gene calls are TRBV14 and TRBJ1-4; the D gene is possibly TRBD1 (6 bases). The chain's CDR3 is CASSQVDSLREKLFF. CDR3 DNA sequence: TGTGCCAGCAGCCAAGTGGACAGTCTGAGGGAAAAACTGTTTTTT.